Shown below are 2 T cell receptor beta chains from a single sample sequenced in a study of metastatic and nonmetastatic thyroid tumors. Treatment of any kind had been given to no patient before thyroid surgery. Via MiXCR, TCRdb re-called the PCR reads. Counted here are roughly 23,000 clones, roughly 15% occurring once; the ten biggest clones make up 13% to 15%. The sample was tumor tissue. All receptors come from a female donor with papillary thyroid cancer or a benign thyroid nodule (not recorded which). Some clones in this sample may be carry-over from other donors' samples.

This clone was counted between two and nine times. A clone one base away is much larger, so this may be a read error. The genes are TRBV10-1 and TRBJ2-2, with TRBD2 identical over 13 bases. The CDR3 length is 18 residues. CDR1 is WNHNN and CDR2 is SYGVQD in the germline V gene (reference sequence). The CDR3 DNA follows: TGCGTCAGCAGTGAGGGGACTAGCGGGAATGTTAACACCGGGGAGCTGTTTTTT. Translating it yields CVSSEGTSGNVNTGELFF.

This clone was counted at least ten times. The chain is built from TRBV11-2 and TRBJ1-6; D possibly corresponds to TRBD1 (6 bases). The germline V and J ends were trimmed by 5 bases and 9 bases, with 14 bases remaining between them. This CDR3 is built from 14 residues. Germline CDR1 SGHAT, CDR2 FQNNGV. The CDR3 coding sequence is TGTGCCAGCAGCCTCGAACAGGGAACTTCACCCCTCCACTTT. Translating it yields CASSLEQGTSPLHF.